The clone carrying this T cell receptor (beta chain) was counted only a few times. What it recognizes is unknown. The survey-level immunoSEQ assay was used. TCRdb's copy holds only in-frame clones and misses some; the assay was immunoSEQ multiplex PCR. Of tens of thousands of clones in the sample, over 60% are singletons; the top ten hold 15% to 17%. Rectal tissue came from one to two pinch biopsies taken at colonoscopy. The diagnostic colonoscopy in ulcerative colitis patients preceded any immunosuppressive treatment. This record comes from a study of pediatric ulcerative colitis. Study-level points and caveats: All ulcerative colitis patients, but no controls, carried two rectal clonotypes. Compared with controls, ulcerative colitis showed greater blood-rectum clone sharing.

The CDR3 extends over 14 amino acids. The V gene's germline CDR1 is SGHRS and CDR2 YFSETQ. V shed 5 bases and J 6 bases; nucleotides not matched to a gene: 5. This receptor was obtained from a boy aged 10-17 years with severe ulcerative colitis. Sequenced sample: gut tissue. The chain recombines TRBV5-1 with TRBJ2-2; 9 bases are a match to TRBD2. This CDR3 is CASSVLAGSGELFF. For the CDR3, the DNA is TGCGCCAGCAGTGTCCTAGCGGGGTCCGGGGAGCTGTTTTTT.